A selection of T cell receptor beta chains follows, all from one sample in a study of blood T cell repertoires in COVID-19. TCRdb's table, derived via immunoSEQ multiplex PCR, lists solely in-frame clones and lacks some. In the table there are around 57,000 clones, 80% to 90% of which are singletons. Sequenced: peripheral blood. Receptors originate from an elderly woman with active COVID-19. Both conserved end residues are part of each CDR3. Each record gives: J gene, clone size, V gene, D gene, CDR3 DNA, CDR3 protein. D genes are given only for firm matches. Rows may omit the clone size; those that give it use once, few, many or a size class.

>TRBJ2-5|-|TRBV18|-
TGTGCCAGCTCACCACGACAGCCCGGGGAGACCCAGTACTTC
CASSPRQPGETQYF
>TRBJ1-1|-|TRBV7-8|TRBD1
TGTGCCAGCAGCGTGCTCAGTGGACAGGGGGCGCGCAACACTGAAGCTTTCTTT
CASSVLSGQGARNTEAFF
>TRBJ2-1|medium-sized|TRBV4-1|TRBD2
TGCGCCAGCAGTCTAGCGGGGGGGCCCTTGAATGAGCAGTTCTTC
CASSLAGGPLNEQFF
>TRBJ2-1|-|TRBV27|TRBD2
TGTGCCAGCAGTTTGATTGGCGGGGGGCGATACAATGAGCAGTTCTTC
CASSLIGGGRYNEQFF
>TRBJ2-1|once|TRBV9|-
TGTGCCAGCAGCGTGACTAGCTCCTACAATGAGCAGTTCTTC
CASSVTSSYNEQFF
>TRBJ2-7|-|TRBV6-1|TRBD1
TGTGCCAGCAGAGAACGAGGGGGGGCGGGACAGGGACGTGTCGAGCAGTACTTC
CASRERGGAGQGRVEQYF
>TRBJ1-2|few|TRBV6-1|-
TGTGCCAGCAGTGAAGCTGGTCGTTGGCCCACTAACTATGGCTACACCTTC
CASSEAGRWPTNYGYTF
>TRBJ2-5|once|TRBV6-6|TRBD2
TGTGCCAGCAGTCGCCAGACTAGCTCTGTTTACCAAGAGACCCAGTACTTC
CASSRQTSSVYQETQYF
>TRBJ2-7|few|TRBV4-1|-
TGCGCCAGCAGCCAAGGGCGAGACAGTACCCACCTTGACGAGCAGTACTTC
CASSQGRDSTHLDEQYF
>TRBJ1-1|-|TRBV27|-
TGTGCCAGCCTCCCACGGATGGGGGAGGGGGACACTGAAGCTTTCTTT
CASLPRMGEGDTEAFF
>TRBJ2-1|few|TRBV13|-
TGTGCCAGCACCTTTTCCGGGACAATCAATGAGCAGTTCTTC
CASTFSGTINEQFF
>TRBJ2-1|-|TRBV7-9|TRBD2
TGTGCCACCGGGACTAGCGGGGGGCCCTTGTTCTTC
CATGTSGGPLFF
>TRBJ1-1|-|TRBV19|-
TGTGCCAGTAGTCCCCAGGGGCTGAACACTGAAGCTTTCTTT
CASSPQGLNTEAFF
>TRBJ1-5|once|TRBV12-3/TRBV12-4|-
TGTGCCAGCAGACTTTCTTATCAGCCCCAGCATTTT
CASRLSYQPQHF
>TRBJ2-6|-|TRBV7-2|-
TGTGCCAGCAGCTTCAGGGCTTCTGGGGCCAACGTCCTGACTTTC
CASSFRASGANVLTF
>TRBJ1-6|-|TRBV27|TRBD1
TGTGCCAGCAGGATTACAGGGGATTCACCCCTCCACTTT
CASRITGDSPLHF
>TRBJ2-7|-|TRBV15|-
TGTGCCACCAGCAGAGGGACAAGTTACGAGCAGTACTTC
CATSRGTSYEQYF
>TRBJ2-7|-|TRBV18|-
TGTGCCAGCTCACCGCAGGGTTTGGGGGCCTCCTACGAGCAGTACTTC
CASSPQGLGASYEQYF
>TRBJ2-6|-|TRBV24-1|TRBD1
TGTGCCACCAGTGATAGCCGGGACAGGGCTTCTGGGGCCAACGTCCTGACTTTC
CATSDSRDRASGANVLTF
>TRBJ2-5|-|TRBV7-2|-
TGTGCCAGCAGCCTAATAACGGAGGGAGAGACCCAGTACTTC
CASSLITEGETQYF
>TRBJ1-1|-|TRBV4-3|-
TGCGCCAGCAGCCAAGAGTGGAGACAGACGAACACTGAAGCTTTCTTT
CASSQEWRQTNTEAFF
>TRBJ2-1|-|TRBV4-2|TRBD2
TGTGCCAGCAGCCAAGATTGGACCACAGCCGGGGGGAGCTCCTACAATGAGCAGTTCTTC
CASSQDWTTAGGSSYNEQFF
>TRBJ2-1|-|TRBV20-1|TRBD2
TGCAGTGCTAGAGATCGCGGGGGGTTGTTCTTC
CSARDRGGLFF
>TRBJ2-1|-|TRBV20-1|TRBD2
TGCAGTGCTAGTCAGGGGCGGGGGGTGTACAATGAGCAGTTCTTC
CSASQGRGVYNEQFF
>TRBJ2-1|-|TRBV7-7|TRBD2
TGTGCTAGCAGCCCGCGACTAGCGAGCTACAATGAGCAGTTCTTC
CASSPRLASYNEQFF
>TRBJ2-5|-|TRBV5-1|TRBD2
TGCGCCAGCAGCTTCACTAGCGGGGGGGCCGGAGAGACCCAGTACTTC
CASSFTSGGAGETQYF
>TRBJ2-5|-|TRBV7-2|TRBD2
TGTGCCAGCAGCTTCCAGCGGGGGGGAGGGGAGACCCAGTACTTC
CASSFQRGGGETQYF
>TRBJ1-6|once|TRBV6-5|-
TGTGCCAGCAGACAGGGATTTGAGGCACCCCTCCACTTT
CASRQGFEAPLHF
>TRBJ2-3|-|TRBV30|-
TGTGCCTGCGTAACGGGACTCTCGCAGTATTTT
CACVTGLSQYF
>TRBJ2-7|-|TRBV5-1|TRBD2
TGCGCCAGCAGCAGGACTAGCGGGATACTCTCCTACGAGCAGTACTTC
CASSRTSGILSYEQYF
>TRBJ2-7|few|TRBV19|TRBD1
TGTGCCAGTAGTATAATCGGGACAGGGACGCAGTACTTC
CASSIIGTGTQYF
>TRBJ2-1|once|TRBV19|TRBD1
TGTGCCAGTAGTCGACCCGGGACAGGGACCTACAATGAGCAGTTCTTC
CASSRPGTGTYNEQFF
>TRBJ2-7|-|TRBV6-2/TRBV6-3|TRBD1
TGTGCCAGCAGTTACTTACAGGGGGCGCTTTCCTCATTAACCTCCGAGCAGTACTTC
CASSYLQGALSSLTSEQYF
>TRBJ1-1|few|TRBV19|-
TGTGCCAGTAGTATAGGAACAGGCGCGGTGAACACTGAAGCTTTCTTT
CASSIGTGAVNTEAFF
>TRBJ1-1|few|TRBV5-6|-
TGTGCCAGCAAGGGAGGGGGCACTGAAGCTTTCTTT
CASKGGGTEAFF
>TRBJ1-1|few|TRBV4-1|-
TGCGCCAGCAGCCAATACCCCTCGAGTGGGAACACTGAAGCTTTCTTT
CASSQYPSSGNTEAFF
>TRBJ2-7|once|TRBV5-6|TRBD2
TGTGCCAGCAGCTTGGATCTAGCGGGGGTCTCCTACGAGCAGTACTTC
CASSLDLAGVSYEQYF
>TRBJ2-1|-|TRBV5-1|TRBD2
TGCGCCAGCAGCTTGGCCGGGGGGGCACTCAATGAGCAGTTCTTC
CASSLAGGALNEQFF
>TRBJ2-5|-|TRBV7-9|TRBD1
TGTGCCAGCGGAAAGACAGGGGGACAAGAGACCCAGTACTTC
CASGKTGGQETQYF
>TRBJ1-5|-|TRBV6-5|TRBD1
TGTGCCAGCGGTCGGACAGGGGGCTCGAATCAGCCCCAGCATTTT
CASGRTGGSNQPQHF
>TRBJ1-1|-|TRBV3-1/TRBV3-2|-
TGTGCCAGCAGCCAAGACTTCACAGGCCTACGGGGGGTTTTCTTT
CASSQDFTGLRGVFF
>TRBJ2-7|-|TRBV11-2|-
TGTGCCAGCAGCTTTTCCGGGGGTTCCTACGAGCAGTACTTC
CASSFSGGSYEQYF
>TRBJ1-2|-|TRBV20-1|-
TGCAGTGCTAATGACAGGCTTAACTATGGCTACACCTTC
CSANDRLNYGYTF
>TRBJ2-5|-|TRBV5-1|TRBD2
TGCGCCAGCAGCTTTAGCGGGGAAGAGACCCAGTACTTC
CASSFSGEETQYF
>TRBJ2-7|-|TRBV5-6|TRBD1
TGTGCCAGCAGCTTGGGACAGGGGCCCAAACCAACGTACTTC
CASSLGQGPKPTYF
>TRBJ1-2|-|TRBV19|-
TGTGCCAGTAGTAAACAGGAAGATGGCTACACCTTC
CASSKQEDGYTF
>TRBJ1-5|once|TRBV6-5|-
TGTGCCAGCATGCCCCAGGCCTACCAGCCCCAGCATTTT
CASMPQAYQPQHF
>TRBJ2-5|-|TRBV7-9|-
TGTGCCAGCAGCTTAGCAGGCAGGGGAATCGGAGAGACCCAGTACTTC
CASSLAGRGIGETQYF
>TRBJ2-7|few|TRBV20-1|-
TGCAGTGCCTTCAGGACCTACGAGCAGTACTTC
CSAFRTYEQYF
>TRBJ1-2|-|TRBV6-5|-
TGTGCCAGCAGGACTGCCGCGGCGGGGATTCTCGGCTACACCTTC
CASRTAAAGILGYTF
>TRBJ1-4|-|TRBV7-2|TRBD1
TGTGCCAGCAGCTTGGGACAGCTCCTTAATGAAAAACTGTTTTTT
CASSLGQLLNEKLFF
>TRBJ2-7|-|TRBV19|-
TGTGCCAGCTCTCCCGGGACAGCCTTGGGCGCCGGGGGGCAGTACTTC
CASSPGTALGAGGQYF
>TRBJ2-2|-|TRBV2|TRBD2
TGTGCCAGCAGTGGGGATAGCGGGGGGACCGGGGAGCTGTTTTTT
CASSGDSGGTGELFF
>TRBJ1-2|-|TRBV4-2|TRBD1
TGTGCCAGCAGCCAAGCTCTGACAGGGGTTAGTGGCTACACCTTC
CASSQALTGVSGYTF